Shown below are 20 T cell receptor beta chains from a single sample sequenced in a study of blood T cells in healthy people across ages. PCR was performed a second time for about 7 to 12 cycles using a sample-barcoded 5' primer and a J-beta primer mix. One entry per CDR3 protein, called by TCRdb with MiXCR from the 5' RACE reads. This sample has some 670,000 distinct CDR3 sequences, with 52% found just once. The sequencing sample was made of blood. All receptors come from a woman at least 80 years old in good health.

The V call is TRBV29-1, the J call TRBJ2-3; 7 bases agree with TRBD1. The length of the CDR3 is 15 residues. The V segment lost 1 base and the J segment 3 bases; nucleotides outside the gene matches: 7. CDR1 is SQVTM and CDR2 is ANQGSEA in the germline V gene. The CDR3 is CSVEGQGSSTDTQYF. The CDR3 DNA follows: TGCAGCGTTGAAGGACAGGGATCGAGTACAGATACGCAGTATTTT.

V is TRBV4-2 and J is TRBJ2-7, with D possibly being TRBD2 (5 bases). Trimming stripped 0 bases from V and 3 bases from J, with 15 bases between. Germline-derived CDR1 and CDR2 are LGHNA and YNFKEQ. The CDR3 is 16 residues long. The CDR3 DNA sequence: TGTGCCAGCAGCCAAGATGTGGCAACTAGGAACTACGAGCAGTACTTC. Translation: CASSQDVATRNYEQYF.

This clonotype was seen many times. V gene TRBV12-3 or TRBV12-4 combines with J gene TRBJ2-1; 9 bases line up with TRBD1. V gave up 10 bases and J gave up 10 bases; unmatched junction bases: 17. The CDR3 contains 15 residues. CDR3 nucleotides: TGTGCCACTACCAATGGGACAGGGTCAATATTAGAGCAGTTCTTC. Translating gives CATTNGTGSILEQFF.

Notes on this clonotype: A much larger clonotype is one base distant, so this may be a read error. V is TRBV20-1 and J is TRBJ2-7; D not certain. The germline V gene has CDR1 DFQATT and CDR2 SNEGSKA (reference sequence). This CDR3 contains 11 residues. The ends were cut back, 7 bases at V and 3 bases at J, with 10 bases in the middle. CDR3 sequence reads: CSGPSLYEQYF. In DNA, the CDR3 is TGCAGTGGACCCTCCCTCTACGAGCAGTACTTC.

The rearrangement links TRBV6-6 to TRBJ1-1, with 7 positions matching TRBD1. With V trimmed by 2 bases and J by 0 bases, 3 bases remained unmatched. CDR3 size: 15 residues. Germline V gene lookup returns CDR1 MNHNY and CDR2 SVGAGI (reference sequence). The CDR3 region has the DNA TGTGCCAGCAGTTACCCGACAGGGATGAACACTGAAGCTTTCTTT. It encodes CASSYPTGMNTEAFF.

This clonotype occurred a few times. This sequence joins TRBV5-1 and TRBJ2-2, with D unclear. Trimming removed 0 bases at V and 9 bases at J, with 9 bases between. The CDR3 loop spans 13 amino acids. CDR1 SGHRS and CDR2 YFSETQ come from the germline V gene. The CDR3 spells CASSLAATRELFF. The CDR3 nucleotides read TGCGCCAGCAGCTTGGCGGCGACGAGGGAGCTGTTTTTT.

The CDR3 protein is CASSPTGTGLGEQFF. CDR3 nucleotides: TGTGCCAGCTCACCTACCGGGACAGGGTTGGGTGAGCAGTTCTTC. The chain uses TRBV18 and TRBJ2-1; 9 positions agree with TRBD1. Per the germline V gene, CDR1 is KGHSH and CDR2 is LQKENI. Trimming cost V 3 bases and J 9 bases; bases outside gene matches: 9. The CDR3 runs to 15 residues. The variable domain in full, with the rest retrieved from reference TRBV18 and TRBJ2-1, is NAGVMQNPRHLVRRRGQEARLRCSPMKGHSHVYWYRQLPEEGLKFMVYLQKENIIDESGMPKERFSAEFPKEGPSILRIQQVVRGDSAAYFCASSPTGTGLGEQFFGPGTRLTVL.

This clonotype was observed many times. The rearrangement joins TRBV20-1 to TRBJ2-6, with D hard to call. Trimming removed 0 bases at V and 2 bases at J, with 14 bases between. The CDR3 extends over 17 amino acids. Per the germline V gene, CDR1 is DFQATT and CDR2 is SNEGSKA (reference sequence). The CDR3 coding sequence is TGCAGTGCTAGAGAGGCCCCTTCTAGAGCTGGGGCCAACGTCCTGACTTTC. Encoded protein: CSAREAPSRAGANVLTF.

There are many counts of this clonotype. The V call is TRBV28, the J call TRBJ2-3; TRBD2 matches 9 bases. Unmatched junction bases numbered 13, after V lost 2 bases and J lost 1 base. Germline CDR1 and CDR2: MDHEN and SYDVKM. CDR3 length: 19 amino acids. The CDR3 sequence is CASSLRLAGTLVGTDTQYF. The CDR3 DNA sequence: TGTGCCAGCAGTTTAAGGCTAGCGGGGACATTGGTGGGCACAGATACGCAGTATTTT.

This rearrangement joins TRBV18 to TRBJ2-5; D perhaps matches TRBD1 (6 bases). The CDR3 extends over 15 amino acids. Germline CDR1 is KGHSH and CDR2 is LQKENI. Trimming pared 1 base from V and 7 bases from J, leaving 16 bases between. The CDR3 loop reads CASSPQGGGGRTQYF. The DNA of the CDR3 is TGTGCCAGCTCACCACAAGGGGGTGGAGGACGGACCCAGTACTTC.

The CDR3 is CASSKRESTDTQYF. DNA of the CDR3: TGTGCCAGTAGTAAACGTGAGTCCACAGATACGCAGTATTTT. This chain links TRBV19 with TRBJ2-3; D is undetermined. V dropped 4 bases and J dropped 2 bases, with 10 bases sitting between them. The CDR3 is made up of 14 amino acids. CDR1 is LNHDA, CDR2 SQIVND, per germline (reference sequence).

The chain has TRBV20-1 and TRBJ2-2; 8 positions match TRBD1. The CDR3 spans 14 residues. The V gene end was trimmed by 3 bases and the J gene end by 0 bases; junction bases not matched to a gene: 0. Germline V gene lookup returns CDR1 DFQATT and CDR2 SNEGSKA (reference sequence). DNA of the CDR3: TGCAGTGCTAGGGACAGGGCGAACACCGGGGAGCTGTTTTTT. Translated: CSARDRANTGELFF.

Only a few counts were recorded for this clonotype. This chain links TRBV20-1 with TRBJ1-2; D not certain. Germline lookup yields CDR1 DFQATT and CDR2 SNEGSKA (reference sequence). The CDR3 is made up of 12 amino acids. With 6 bases removed from V and 2 bases from J, the gap between germline ends came to 10 bases. CDR3 nucleotides: TGCAGTGCAGACACCGCGAACTATGGCTACACCTTC. This sequence encodes CSADTANYGYTF.

The chain carries TRBV20-1 and TRBJ2-1; 8 bases are a match to TRBD1. CDR3 length: 14 residues. Germline values: CDR1 DFQATT, CDR2 SNEGSKA (reference sequence). V was clipped by 6 bases and J by 7 bases; unmatched bases: 11. The CDR3 protein is CSASGQGGINEQFF. For the CDR3, the DNA is TGCAGTGCATCCGGACAGGGAGGCATAAATGAGCAGTTCTTC.

Turning to this clonotype: One base away lies a much larger clone, so this may be a sequencing read error. This rearrangement joins TRBV25-1 to TRBJ2-5, with 8 bases aligning to TRBD2. This CDR3 comprises 15 residues. Germline CDR1 and CDR2: MGHDK and SYGVNS. The CDR3 DNA reads as TGTGCCAGCGGTGAGTCGACTAGCGTCAGTGAGACCCAGTACTTC. The encoded protein is CASGESTSVSETQYF.

This clonotype was seen many times. The chain joins TRBV7-3 to TRBJ2-1, with 7 bases lining up with TRBD1. The germline gives CDR1 SGHTA, CDR2 FQGTGA. The junction had 3 bases not matched to a gene; V was cut back by 3 bases and J by 10 bases. The CDR3 has 12 residues. CDR3 sequence: CASSFDREEQFF. The CDR3 nucleotides are TGTGCCAGCAGCTTCGACAGGGAAGAGCAGTTCTTC.

This clonotype was detected only a few times. This chain uses TRBV29-1 with TRBJ2-1; TRBD2 matches 10 bases. This CDR3 has 11 amino acids. Trimming removed 4 bases from V and 14 bases from J; junction bases left unmatched: 5. The germline CDR1 and CDR2 sequences are SQVTM and ANQGSEA. The CDR3 is CSVVTGTSEFF. The CDR3, as DNA: TGCAGCGTTGTTACCGGGACTAGCGAGTTCTTC.

The chain carries TRBV18 and TRBJ2-5; D gene ambiguous. CDR1 KGHSH and CDR2 LQKENI come from the germline V gene. Between the trimmed V and J ends, which lost 8 bases and 2 bases, there was a span of 12 bases. The CDR3 sequence is 13 residues long. The CDR3 loop is CASPLTQQETQYF. CDR3 bases: TGTGCCAGCCCACTCACCCAGCAAGAGACCCAGTACTTC.

This clonotype came up once. The chain has TRBV10-3 and TRBJ2-3, with 8 bases that match TRBD1. Germline CDR1 and CDR2: ENHRY and SYGVKD. The CDR3 is made up of 14 amino acids. V was pared by 6 bases and J by 2 bases, with 4 bases of the junction left unmatched. The CDR3 DNA reads as TGTGCCATCAGGGACAGGGCCTCCACAGATACGCAGTATTTT. It translates to CAIRDRASTDTQYF.

This clonotype showed up just once. A clone one base away is much larger, so this may be a read error. This chain uses TRBV7-2 with TRBJ2-1; no clear D gene. This CDR3 is 13 amino acids long. The germline V gene has CDR1 SGHTA and CDR2 FQGNSA. For the CDR3, the DNA is TGTGCCAGCAGCTTGGGTCTCCGCAATGAGCGGTTCTTC. This sequence encodes CASSLGLRNERFF.